This T cell receptor (beta chain) was found in a study of OX40 agonist ivuxolimab in advanced cancers. Blood sampling took place at baseline, cycle 4 day 1, and cycle 7 day 1. Study findings and constraints: Circulating CD4+ and CD8+ T cells showed clonal expansion by week 6 at 0.1 to 3.0 mg/kg. Partial responders at 0.1-3.0 mg/kg showed near-lowest clonal expansion.

Concerning this clone itself: Antigen specificity is unknown.

Assay: immunoSEQ multiplex PCR; the TCRdb copy retains only in-frame clones and omits some. The sample includes approximately 60,000 clones, 83% of them seen just once. V was cut by 5 bases and J by 2 bases, with 12 bases left in between. The CDR3 extends over 15 amino acids. Germline V gives CDR1 KGHSH, CDR2 LQKENI. This TCR was recovered from an adult with an advanced solid tumor such as melanoma, head and neck, liver or kidney cancer. The V and J genes are TRBV18 and TRBJ1-4, with D maybe TRBD1 (5 bases). Material: CD4+ or CD8+ T cells sorted from blood, obtained in a trial of the OX40 agonist ivuxolimab. This CDR3 is CASSEFSGTNEKLFF. CDR3 DNA: TGTGCCAGCTCAGAGTTCTCAGGGACTAATGAAAAACTGTTTTTT.